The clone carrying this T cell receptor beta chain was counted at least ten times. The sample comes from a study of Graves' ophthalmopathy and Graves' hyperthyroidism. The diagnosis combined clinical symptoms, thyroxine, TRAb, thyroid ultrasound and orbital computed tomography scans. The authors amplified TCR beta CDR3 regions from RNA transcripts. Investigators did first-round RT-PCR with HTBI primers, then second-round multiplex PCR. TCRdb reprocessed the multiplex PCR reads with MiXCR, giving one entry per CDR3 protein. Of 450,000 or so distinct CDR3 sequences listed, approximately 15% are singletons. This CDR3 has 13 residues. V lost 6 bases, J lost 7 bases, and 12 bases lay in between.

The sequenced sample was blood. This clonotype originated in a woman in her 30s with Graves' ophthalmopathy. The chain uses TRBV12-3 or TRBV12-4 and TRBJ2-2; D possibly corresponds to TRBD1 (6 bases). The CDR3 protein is CASSTGKVGELFF. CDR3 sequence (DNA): TGTGCCAGCAGCACAGGGAAGGTCGGGGAGCTGTTTTTT.